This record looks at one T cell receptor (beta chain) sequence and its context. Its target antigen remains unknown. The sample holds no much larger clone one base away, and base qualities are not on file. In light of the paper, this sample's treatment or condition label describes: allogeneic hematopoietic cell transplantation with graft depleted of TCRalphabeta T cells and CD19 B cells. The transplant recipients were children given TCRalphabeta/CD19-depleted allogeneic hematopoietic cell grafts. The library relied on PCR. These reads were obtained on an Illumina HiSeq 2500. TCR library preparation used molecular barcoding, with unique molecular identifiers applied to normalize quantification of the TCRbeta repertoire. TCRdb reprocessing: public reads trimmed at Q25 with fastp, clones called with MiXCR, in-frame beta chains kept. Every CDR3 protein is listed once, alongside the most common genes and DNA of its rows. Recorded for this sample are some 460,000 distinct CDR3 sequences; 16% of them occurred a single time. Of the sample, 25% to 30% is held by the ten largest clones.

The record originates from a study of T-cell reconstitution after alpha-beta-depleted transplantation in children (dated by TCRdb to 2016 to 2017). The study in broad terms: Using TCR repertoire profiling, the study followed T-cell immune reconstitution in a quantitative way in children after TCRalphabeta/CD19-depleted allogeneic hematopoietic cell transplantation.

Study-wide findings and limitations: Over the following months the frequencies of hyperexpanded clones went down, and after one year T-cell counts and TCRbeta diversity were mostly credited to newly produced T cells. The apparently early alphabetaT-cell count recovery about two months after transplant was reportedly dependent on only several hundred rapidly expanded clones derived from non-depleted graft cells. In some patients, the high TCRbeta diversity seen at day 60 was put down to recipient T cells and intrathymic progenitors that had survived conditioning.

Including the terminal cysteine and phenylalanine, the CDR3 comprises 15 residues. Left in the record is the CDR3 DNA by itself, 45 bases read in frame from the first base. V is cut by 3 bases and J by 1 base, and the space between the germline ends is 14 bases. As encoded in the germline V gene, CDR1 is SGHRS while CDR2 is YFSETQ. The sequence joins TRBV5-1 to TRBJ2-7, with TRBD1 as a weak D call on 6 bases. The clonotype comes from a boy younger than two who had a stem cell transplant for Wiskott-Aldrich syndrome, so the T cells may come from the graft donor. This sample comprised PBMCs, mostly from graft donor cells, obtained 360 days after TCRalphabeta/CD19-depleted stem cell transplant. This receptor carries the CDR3 CASSWGSGASYEQYF. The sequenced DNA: TGCGCCAGCAGCTGGGGGTCAGGGGCGTCCTACGAGCAGTACTTC.